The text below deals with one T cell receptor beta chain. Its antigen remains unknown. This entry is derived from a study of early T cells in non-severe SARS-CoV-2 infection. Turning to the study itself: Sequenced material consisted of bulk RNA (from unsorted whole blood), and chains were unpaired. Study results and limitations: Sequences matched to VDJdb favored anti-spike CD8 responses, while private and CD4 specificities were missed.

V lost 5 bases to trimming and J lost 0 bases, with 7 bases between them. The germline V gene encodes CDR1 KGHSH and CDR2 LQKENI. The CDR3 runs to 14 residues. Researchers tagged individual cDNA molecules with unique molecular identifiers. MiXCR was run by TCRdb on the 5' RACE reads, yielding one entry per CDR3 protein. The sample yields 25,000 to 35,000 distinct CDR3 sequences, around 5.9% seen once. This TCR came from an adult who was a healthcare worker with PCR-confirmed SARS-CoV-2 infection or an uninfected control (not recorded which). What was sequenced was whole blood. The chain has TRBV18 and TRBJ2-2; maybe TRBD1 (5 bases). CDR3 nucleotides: TGTGCCAGCTCAGCGACAGCGAACACCGGGGAGCTGTTTTTT. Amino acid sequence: CASSATANTGELFF.